The T cell receptor beta chain under discussion was sequenced for a study of long-term antiretroviral therapy in people with HIV. Findings of the study overall: Dominance of pre-ART expanded clones persisted, fluctuating and often declining after ART.

V shed 4 bases and J shed 3 bases, with 9 bases lying between them. CDR1 is LNHDA, CDR2 SQIVND, per germline (reference sequence). This CDR3 comprises 13 residues. The assay used was immunoSEQ (version v3.0), run at survey level. Profiled with immunoSEQ multiplex PCR; TCRdb holds only in-frame clones, not every one. The table has around 16,000 clones, approximately 71% seen once; the top ten hold about 15%. In the case of this clone: Its specificity is unknown.

It was in the United States that all participants with HIV were treated. The input for sequencing was unsorted PBMCs, taken 1.5 years before starting antiretroviral therapy. The rearrangement joins TRBV19 to TRBJ1-1; D gene unclear. The clonotype was recovered from a woman between 50 and 59 years old with HIV. CDR3 nucleotides: TGTGCCAGTAGTACCAGGACCGACACTGAAGCTTTCTTT. Its protein is CASSTRTDTEAFF. Supplemented by reference TRBV19 and TRBJ1-1, the full variable domain reads DGGITQSPKYLFRKEGQNVTLSCEQNLNHDAMYWYRQDPGQGLRLIYYSQIVNDFQKGDIAEGYSVSREKKESFPLTVTSAQKNPTAFYLCASSTRTDTEAFFGQGTRLTVV.